This entry features one T cell receptor (beta chain) sequence. Its antigen remains unknown. The sample is drawn from a study of shared clonotypes between healthy human individuals. Whole-study results and caveats: Generation probabilities of non-shared clonotypes were lower (relative to those shared by all four donors). Depth of sequencing was expected to influence donor clonotype sharing.

In the original workflow: Filtering was not the same, since immunoSEQ gave junction-only sequences without quality scores. Profiled with immunoSEQ multiplex PCR; TCRdb holds only in-frame clones, not every one. V and J calls and clone size are as listed in that table; D and trimming were resolved from the DNA. The sample includes 950,000 to 1,300,000 clones, more than 65% of them seen just once. Germline assignment: CDR1 SEHNR and CDR2 FQNEAQ (reference sequence). CDR3 size: 16 residues. The germline V and J ends were trimmed by 7 bases and 2 bases, with 20 bases remaining between them. V is TRBV7-9 and J is TRBJ1-2; a possible D gene is TRBD1 (6 bases). Material for sequencing was memory CD4+ T cells sorted from blood. Regarding subset: CD45RA-negative fraction. The source of this sequence is a man between 18 and 29 years old in good health. CDR3 DNA: TGTGCCAGCACCACCACCGTTGGGACAATGAACTATGGCTACACCTTC. It specifies CASTTTVGTMNYGYTF.